The entry that follows covers one T cell receptor beta chain sequence. This CDR3 spans 12 amino acids. Germline loops: CDR1 ENHRY, CDR2 SYGVKD. V lost 6 bases, J lost 2 bases, and 0 bases stayed unmatched. This sample stems from a study of blood T cell repertoires in COVID-19. About the research overall: From the United States, Italy and Spain came samples of acute and convalescent COVID-19. Nucleic acid was either cDNA or gDNA, and it came from T cells, B-cell-depleted T cells, or PBMCs.

The authors' processing: Reference gene primers were amplified, and this amplification served to estimate nucleated cell counts. Sequencing used immunoSEQ multiplex PCR; TCRdb keeps in-frame clones, though not all of them. V and J calls and clone size are copied from that table; D and trimming were computed from the DNA. The sample has tens of thousands of clones; about 91% are singletons. This chain links TRBV10-3 with TRBJ2-7, with 8 positions matching TRBD1. The sample consisted of peripheral blood. This clonotype was obtained from a woman aged 55-70 years with active COVID-19. CDR3 sequence reads: CAIRGQAYEQYF. The CDR3 nucleotides read TGTGCCATCAGGGGACAGGCCTACGAGCAGTACTTC.